This is a list of T cell receptor beta chains from one sample in a study of blood T cell repertoires in COVID-19. Data came from immunoSEQ multiplex PCR; TCRdb stores just in-frame clones and leaves some out. Of under 350,000 clones in the sample, just over 85% were seen once. What was sequenced was PBMCs or T cells enriched from blood (not recorded which). Receptors were obtained from a woman aged 40-49 years with acute COVID-19. Each CDR3 is given with its conserved first and last residue. A D gene is named only where the DNA matches it firmly. Expanded clones get a size class; other rows say once, few or many, or leave the size out.

abundance | j_gene | v_gene | d_gene | CDR3aa | CDR3nt
NA | TRBJ1-2 | TRBV25-1 | NA | CASSDSPRESNYGYTF | TGTGCCAGCAGTGATTCACCCAGGGAATCTAACTATGGCTACACCTTC
NA | TRBJ1-4 | TRBV5-6 | TRBD1 | CASSLSEQGATNEKLFF | TGTGCCAGCAGCTTGTCCGAACAGGGGGCCACTAATGAAAAACTGTTTTTT
NA | TRBJ1-2 | TRBV5-1 | TRBD1 | CASSWEDRVGYTF | TGCGCCAGCAGCTGGGAGGACAGGGTCGGCTACACCTTC
NA | TRBJ1-1 | TRBV2 | NA | CASRGGPERAFF | TGTGCCAGCAGGGGGGGGCCCGAACGAGCTTTCTTT
NA | TRBJ2-3 | TRBV6-5 | TRBD1 | CASRTGGFRGTQYF | TGTGCCAGTAGGACAGGGGGATTCAGGGGTACGCAGTATTTT
few | TRBJ1-2 | TRBV3-1/TRBV3-2 | NA | CASSQLAGQSGYTF | TGTGCCAGCAGCCAATTGGCAGGACAAAGTGGCTACACCTTC
few | TRBJ1-2 | TRBV7-8 | TRBD1 | CASSLSGQGLYGYTF | TGTGCCAGCAGCTTATCCGGACAGGGGCTGTATGGCTACACCTTC
NA | TRBJ2-7 | TRBV10-3 | NA | CAISDRAQTYEQYF | TGTGCCATCAGTGACAGGGCGCAAACCTACGAGCAGTACTTC
NA | TRBJ1-3 | TRBV4-1 | NA | CASSQDHPGVLGNTIYF | TGCGCCAGCAGCCAAGATCACCCGGGGGTGCTTGGAAACACCATATATTTT
NA | TRBJ2-4 | TRBV6-2/TRBV6-3 | TRBD1 | CASSPHDRDRGKNIQYF | TGTGCCAGCAGTCCGCATGACCGGGACAGAGGTAAAAACATTCAGTACTTC
NA | TRBJ1-5 | TRBV19 | NA | CASGGQYSNQPQHF | TGTGCCAGTGGCGGGCAGTATAGCAATCAGCCCCAGCATTTT
NA | TRBJ2-1 | TRBV5-1 | TRBD2 | CASSLIGHTGGNEQFF | TGCGCCAGCAGCTTGATTGGACACACGGGAGGCAATGAGCAGTTCTTC
few | TRBJ1-6 | TRBV4-3 | TRBD1 | CASSQGQGGNSPLHF | TGCGCCAGCAGCCAAGGACAGGGCGGGAATTCACCCCTCCACTTT
NA | TRBJ1-2 | TRBV27 | NA | CASSPLQGLRYGYTF | TGTGCCAGCAGTCCTCTTCAGGGACTTCGGTATGGCTACACCTTC
NA | TRBJ1-5 | TRBV28 | TRBD1 | CASTSGTGGQPQHF | TGTGCCAGCACCTCTGGGACAGGGGGTCAGCCCCAGCATTTT
NA | TRBJ2-3 | TRBV6-5 | NA | CASSYGQTDTQYF | TGTGCCAGCAGTTACGGGCAGACAGATACGCAGTATTTT
NA | TRBJ1-4 | TRBV4-3 | NA | CASSQGFREKLFF | TGCGCCAGCAGCCAAGGTTTCCGTGAAAAACTGTTTTTT
NA | TRBJ2-1 | TRBV9 | NA | CASSVAGGTSVDNEQFF | TGTGCCAGCAGCGTAGCCGGAGGGACCAGTGTCGACAATGAGCAGTTCTTC
NA | TRBJ1-6 | TRBV6-5 | TRBD1 | CASSSRDRGFDSPLHF | TGTGCCAGCAGTTCCCGGGACAGGGGTTTTGATTCACCCCTCCACTTT
NA | TRBJ2-5 | TRBV5-1 | TRBD2 | CASSLGATSGGQETQYF | TGCGCCAGCAGCTTGGGGGCGACTAGCGGGGGCCAAGAGACCCAGTACTTC
NA | TRBJ2-5 | TRBV7-9 | TRBD2 | CASSLETSPKTQYF | TGTGCCAGCAGCTTAGAGACTAGCCCGAAGACCCAGTACTTC
NA | TRBJ2-7 | TRBV7-9 | TRBD1 | CAITSQGAPTYEQYF | TGTGCCATAACCTCACAGGGGGCGCCCACCTACGAGCAGTACTTC
NA | TRBJ1-3 | TRBV5-4 | NA | CASSPAGDSGNTIYF | TGTGCCAGCAGCCCCGCAGGGGACTCTGGAAACACCATATATTTT
NA | TRBJ2-1 | TRBV19 | NA | CASSMLYRNNEQFF | TGTGCCAGTAGTATGTTATACAGAAACAATGAGCAGTTCTTC
many | TRBJ1-5 | TRBV4-2 | NA | CASSQDGYSNQPQHF | TGTGCCAGCAGCCAAGACGGGTATAGCAATCAGCCCCAGCATTTT
NA | TRBJ2-7 | TRBV5-4 | NA | CASSDRQTRGNYEQYF | TGTGCCAGCAGCGACCGACAAACTCGGGGGAACTACGAGCAGTACTTC
NA | TRBJ2-1 | TRBV28 | TRBD2 | CASSLVTSGRIHEQFF | TGTGCCAGCAGTCTAGTGACTAGCGGGAGAATCCATGAGCAGTTCTTC
NA | TRBJ2-7 | TRBV6-2/TRBV6-3 | NA | CASSPRGEQYF | TGTGCCAGCAGTCCAAGAGGCGAGCAGTACTTC
NA | TRBJ1-1 | TRBV6-5 | NA | CATLPHSNTEAFF | TGTGCCACCCTGCCCCACTCGAACACTGAAGCTTTCTTT
NA | TRBJ2-3 | TRBV19 | TRBD2 | CASSWTRTDTQYF | TGTGCCAGTAGTTGGACTAGGACAGATACGCAGTATTTT
NA | TRBJ2-7 | TRBV6-5 | TRBD1 | CASSTFQGAIEQYF | TGTGCCAGCAGTACTTTCCAGGGGGCGATCGAGCAGTACTTC
NA | TRBJ2-3 | TRBV4-3 | TRBD2 | CASSQEGSGGSTQYF | TGCGCCAGCAGCCAAGAGGGTAGCGGGGGAAGTACGCAGTATTTT
few | TRBJ2-7 | TRBV7-2 | TRBD2 | CASSLHVTSGFYEQYF | TGTGCCAGCAGCTTACATGTGACTAGCGGATTCTACGAGCAGTACTTC
NA | TRBJ1-1 | TRBV19 | TRBD1 | CASSDWTGTEAFF | TGTGCCAGTAGTGATTGGACAGGCACTGAAGCTTTCTTT
NA | TRBJ1-4 | TRBV19 | NA | CASRRWGELNEKLFF | TGTGCCAGCCGACGTTGGGGGGAGCTTAATGAAAAACTGTTTTTT
NA | TRBJ2-1 | TRBV5-6 | NA | CASSFSETSYNEQFF | TGTGCCAGCAGCTTTAGCGAAACCTCATACAATGAGCAGTTCTTC
NA | TRBJ1-4 | TRBV7-9 | NA | CASSLVTGRNEKLFF | TGTGCCAGCAGCTTAGTAACAGGACGAAATGAAAAACTGTTTTTT
NA | TRBJ1-1 | TRBV5-1 | NA | CASSLAGTPLGTEAFF | TGCGCCAGCAGCTTAGCAGGGACACCCCTGGGGACTGAAGCTTTCTTT
NA | TRBJ1-1 | TRBV25-1 | NA | CASSEFGVPEAFF | TGTGCCAGCAGTGAATTCGGGGTCCCTGAAGCTTTCTTT
NA | TRBJ2-2 | TRBV5-1 | TRBD2 | CASSLSGGATGELFF | TGCGCCAGCAGCCTTAGCGGGGGGGCAACCGGGGAGCTGTTTTTT
NA | TRBJ1-2 | TRBV7-2 | NA | CASSPEAGGYTF | TGTGCCAGCAGCCCCGAGGCGGGGGGCTACACCTTC
NA | TRBJ2-6 | TRBV19 | TRBD2 | CASRLTSWPSGANVLTF | TGTGCCAGTAGACTGACTAGCTGGCCCTCTGGGGCCAACGTCCTGACTTTC